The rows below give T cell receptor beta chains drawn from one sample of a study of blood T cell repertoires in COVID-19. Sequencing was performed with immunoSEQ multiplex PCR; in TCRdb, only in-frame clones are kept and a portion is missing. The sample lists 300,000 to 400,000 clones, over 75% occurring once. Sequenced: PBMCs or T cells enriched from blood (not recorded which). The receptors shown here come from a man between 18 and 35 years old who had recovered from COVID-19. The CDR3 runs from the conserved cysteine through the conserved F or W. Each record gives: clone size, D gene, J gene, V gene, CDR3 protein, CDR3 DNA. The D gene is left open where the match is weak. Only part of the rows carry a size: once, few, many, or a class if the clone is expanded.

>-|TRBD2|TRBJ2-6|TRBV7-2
CASSLFRTSSGANVLTF
TGTGCCAGCAGCTTATTCCGGACTAGCTCTGGGGCCAACGTCCTGACTTTC
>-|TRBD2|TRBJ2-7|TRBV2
CASSDASGSSYEQYF
TGTGCCAGCAGTGATGCTAGCGGGAGTTCCTACGAGCAGTACTTC
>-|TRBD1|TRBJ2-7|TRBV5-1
CASRPGQGAYEQYF
TGCGCCAGCAGACCGGGACAGGGGGCGTACGAGCAGTACTTC
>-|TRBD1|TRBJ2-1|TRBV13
CASSLVRTGLGEQFF
TGTGCCAGCAGCTTAGTCCGGACAGGGTTGGGTGAGCAGTTCTTC
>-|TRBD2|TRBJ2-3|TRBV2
CASSVGGGATTDTQYF
TGTGCCAGCAGTGTAGGCGGGGGGGCTACCACAGATACGCAGTATTTT
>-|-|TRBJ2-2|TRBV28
CASSVTGGGGAGELFF
TGTGCCAGCAGTGTTACAGGGGGAGGGGGTGCCGGGGAGCTGTTTTTT
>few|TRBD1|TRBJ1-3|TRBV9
CASSVGFRTGGGSGNTIYF
TGTGCCAGCAGCGTAGGGTTTCGGACAGGGGGCGGTTCTGGAAACACCATATATTTT
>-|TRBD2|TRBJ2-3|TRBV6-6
CASSYGEGRTDTQYF
TGTGCCAGCAGTTACGGGGAGGGCCGCACAGATACGCAGTATTTT
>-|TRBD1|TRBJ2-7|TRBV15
CATSANRDSSYEQYF
TGTGCCACCAGCGCAAACAGGGACAGCTCCTACGAGCAGTACTTC
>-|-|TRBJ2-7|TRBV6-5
CASSSYAPGGSYEQYF
TGTGCCAGCAGTTCCTACGCGCCTGGAGGGTCCTACGAGCAGTACTTC
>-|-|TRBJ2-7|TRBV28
CASSLATGAYEQYF
TGTGCCAGCAGTTTGGCGACAGGAGCCTACGAGCAGTACTTC
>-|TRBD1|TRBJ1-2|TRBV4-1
CASSQARQGTYGYTF
TGCGCCAGCAGCCAAGCACGACAGGGAACCTATGGCTACACCTTC
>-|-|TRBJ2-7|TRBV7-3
CASSLGGTISYEQYF
TGTGCCAGCAGCTTAGGCGGGACGATTTCCTACGAGCAGTACTTC
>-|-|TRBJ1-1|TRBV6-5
CASKTVNTEAFF
TGTGCCAGCAAGACAGTGAACACTGAAGCTTTCTTT
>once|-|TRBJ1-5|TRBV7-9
CASSVGENQPQHF
TGTGCCAGCAGTGTAGGGGAAAATCAGCCCCAGCATTTT
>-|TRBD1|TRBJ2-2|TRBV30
CAWSKGQGALNTGELFF
TGTGCCTGGAGTAAGGGCCAGGGGGCCCTGAACACCGGGGAGCTGTTTTTT
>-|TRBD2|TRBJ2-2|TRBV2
CASIEGIGRGRVSTGELFF
TGTGCCAGCATTGAAGGGATTGGCCGCGGGAGGGTCAGCACCGGGGAGCTGTTTTTT
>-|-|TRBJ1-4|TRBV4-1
CASSQLPQGGGEKLFF
TGCGCCAGCAGCCAACTACCACAGGGCGGGGGTGAAAAACTGTTTTTT
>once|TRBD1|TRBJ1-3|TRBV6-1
CASSEVRDRGNTIYF
TGTGCCAGCAGTGAAGTTAGGGACAGGGGAAACACCATATATTTT
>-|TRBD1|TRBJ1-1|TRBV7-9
CASSRTGPPEAFF
TGTGCCAGCAGCAGGACAGGACCCCCTGAAGCTTTCTTT
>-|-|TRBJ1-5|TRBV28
CASSWWDSGRKVNSNQPQHF
TGTGCCAGCAGCTGGTGGGACTCGGGACGGAAAGTAAATAGCAATCAGCCCCAGCATTTT
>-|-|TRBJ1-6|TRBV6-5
CASSYPRGSIYSPLHF
TGTGCCAGCAGTTACCCCCGGGGGTCGATTTATTCACCCCTCCACTTT
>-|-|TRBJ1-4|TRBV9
CASSPGLNNEKLFF
TGTGCCAGCAGCCCGGGACTGAATAATGAAAAACTGTTTTTT
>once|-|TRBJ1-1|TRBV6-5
CASSSHLLRVNTEAFF
TGTGCCAGCAGTTCCCACCTTTTGAGGGTGAACACTGAAGCTTTCTTT
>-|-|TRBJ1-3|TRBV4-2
CASSQAQGLAGNTIYF
TGTGCCAGCAGCCAAGCTCAGGGTTTGGCTGGAAACACCATATATTTT
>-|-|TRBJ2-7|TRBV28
CASSLWDSRLDGQYF
TGTGCCAGCAGTTTATGGGACAGCCGGCTCGATGGGCAGTACTTC
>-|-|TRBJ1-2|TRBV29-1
CSVGQVDGYGYTF
TGCAGCGTTGGACAGGTGGATGGCTATGGCTACACCTTC
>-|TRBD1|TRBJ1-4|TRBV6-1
CASSETWGQGHEKLFF
TGTGCCAGCAGTGAAACGTGGGGACAGGGCCATGAAAAACTGTTTTTT
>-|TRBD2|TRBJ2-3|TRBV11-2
CASSPSGREADTQYF
TGTGCCAGCAGCCCAAGCGGGAGGGAAGCAGATACGCAGTATTTT
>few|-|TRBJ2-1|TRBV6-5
CASSYSRGSHNEQFF
TGTGCCAGCAGTTACTCTAGGGGGAGCCACAATGAGCAGTTCTTC
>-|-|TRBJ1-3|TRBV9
CASSPGTIGSAGNTIYF
TGTGCCAGCAGCCCCGGGACAATCGGGTCTGCGGGAAACACCATATATTTT
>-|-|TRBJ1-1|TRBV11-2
CASSLGGGGRTEAFF
TGTGCCAGCAGCTTGGGCGGGGGCGGAAGGACTGAAGCTTTCTTT
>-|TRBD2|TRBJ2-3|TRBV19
CASSMIAGAITDTQYF
TGTGCCAGTAGTATGATAGCGGGGGCTATCACAGATACGCAGTATTTT
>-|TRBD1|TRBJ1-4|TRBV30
CAWSVTGGREKLFF
TGTGCCTGGAGTGTGACAGGGGGGCGGGAAAAACTGTTTTTT
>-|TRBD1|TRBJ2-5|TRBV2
CASIKNTGGETQYF
TGTGCCAGCATTAAGAACACAGGGGGAGAGACCCAGTACTTC
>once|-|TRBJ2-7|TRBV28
CASSFGTPYEQYF
TGTGCCAGCAGTTTCGGTACTCCTTACGAGCAGTACTTC
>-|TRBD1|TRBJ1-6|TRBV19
CASTGGGQNRSPLHF
TGTGCCAGTACCGGAGGGGGACAGAATAGATCACCCCTCCACTTT
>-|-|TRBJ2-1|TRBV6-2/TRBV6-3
CASSYSGRGNEQFF
TGTGCCAGCAGTTACTCCGGCAGGGGCAATGAGCAGTTCTTC
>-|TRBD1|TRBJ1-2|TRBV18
CASSPPGTGTYGYTF
TGTGCCAGCTCACCACCGGGGACAGGTACCTATGGCTACACCTTC
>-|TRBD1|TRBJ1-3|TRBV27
CASSQGQGSYSGNTIYF
TGTGCCAGCAGTCAGGGACAGGGTTCCTACTCTGGAAACACCATATATTTT
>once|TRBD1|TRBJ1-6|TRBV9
CASSGTGANSPLHF
TGTGCCAGCAGCGGGACAGGGGCTAATTCACCCCTCCACTTT
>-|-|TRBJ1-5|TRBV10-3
CAISEGRTNQPQHF
TGTGCCATCAGTGAGGGGCGGACTAATCAGCCCCAGCATTTT
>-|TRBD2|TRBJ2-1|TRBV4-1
CASSQVFGWAGGRDEQFF
TGCGCCAGCAGCCAAGTGTTCGGTTGGGCGGGGGGAAGAGATGAGCAGTTCTTC
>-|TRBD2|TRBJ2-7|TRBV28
CASTDTGTSGSEQYF
TGTGCCAGCACCGACACCGGGACTAGCGGGAGCGAGCAGTACTTC
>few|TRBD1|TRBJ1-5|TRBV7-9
CASSRDRVGNQPQHF
TGTGCCAGCAGCCGGGACAGGGTGGGCAATCAGCCCCAGCATTTT
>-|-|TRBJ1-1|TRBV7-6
CASSFYSTEGTEAFF
TGTGCCAGCAGCTTTTACTCGACGGAGGGGACTGAAGCTTTCTTT
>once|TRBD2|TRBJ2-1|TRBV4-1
CASSQLLAGATNEQFF
TGCGCCAGCAGCCAACTACTAGCGGGGGCCACCAATGAGCAGTTCTTC
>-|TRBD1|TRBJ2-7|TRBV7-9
CASSSERDRGYEQYF
TGTGCCAGCAGCTCAGAACGGGACAGGGGCTACGAGCAGTACTTC
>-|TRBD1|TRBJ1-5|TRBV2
CASSLLQGMSNQPQHF
TGTGCCAGCAGTCTCCTACAGGGGATGAGCAATCAGCCCCAGCATTTT
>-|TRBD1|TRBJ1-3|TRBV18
CASSPSQGSGNTIYF
TGTGCCAGCTCACCATCACAGGGGTCTGGAAACACCATATATTTT
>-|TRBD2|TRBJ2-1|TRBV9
CASSEAGGPYNEQFF
TGTGCCAGCAGCGAAGCGGGAGGGCCCTACAATGAGCAGTTCTTC
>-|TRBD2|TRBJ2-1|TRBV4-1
CASSQAPLTSGNNEQFF
TGCGCCAGCAGCCAAGCTCCCTTGACTAGCGGGAACAATGAGCAGTTCTTC
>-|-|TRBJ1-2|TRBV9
CASSVGRPQFYGYTF
TGTGCCAGCAGCGTAGGCAGGCCTCAATTCTATGGCTACACCTTC
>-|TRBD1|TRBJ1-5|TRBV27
CASSSAQWTGVQPQHF
TGTGCCAGCAGTTCAGCCCAATGGACAGGGGTTCAGCCCCAGCATTTT
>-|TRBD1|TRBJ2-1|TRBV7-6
CASSPEEMTGFYNEQFF
TGTGCCAGCAGCCCAGAAGAAATGACAGGGTTCTACAATGAGCAGTTCTTC
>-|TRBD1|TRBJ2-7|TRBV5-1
CASSPIAGGSYEQYF
TGCGCCAGCAGCCCTATCGCAGGGGGCTCCTACGAGCAGTACTTC
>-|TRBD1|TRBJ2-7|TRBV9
CASSPRGDRGYEQYF
TGTGCCAGCAGCCCCCGCGGGGACAGGGGCTACGAGCAGTACTTC
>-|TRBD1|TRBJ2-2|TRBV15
CATSSRQGSNTGELFF
TGTGCCACCAGCTCTAGACAGGGCTCGAACACCGGGGAGCTGTTTTTT
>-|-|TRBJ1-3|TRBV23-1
CASSQPTGFSGNTIYF
TGCGCCAGCAGTCAACCTACAGGGTTTTCTGGAAACACCATATATTTT